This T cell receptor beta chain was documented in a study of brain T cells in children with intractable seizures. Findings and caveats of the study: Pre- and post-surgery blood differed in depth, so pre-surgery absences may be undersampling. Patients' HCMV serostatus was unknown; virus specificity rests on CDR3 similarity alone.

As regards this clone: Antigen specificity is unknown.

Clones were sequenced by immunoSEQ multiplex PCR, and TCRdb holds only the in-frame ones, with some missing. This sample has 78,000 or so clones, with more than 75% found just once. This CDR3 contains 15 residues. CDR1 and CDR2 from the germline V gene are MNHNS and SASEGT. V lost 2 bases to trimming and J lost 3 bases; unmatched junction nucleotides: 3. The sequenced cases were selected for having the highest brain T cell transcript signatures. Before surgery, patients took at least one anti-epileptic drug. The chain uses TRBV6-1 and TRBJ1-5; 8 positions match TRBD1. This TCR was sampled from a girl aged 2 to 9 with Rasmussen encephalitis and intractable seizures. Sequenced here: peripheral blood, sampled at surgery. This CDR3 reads CASSESGQANQPQHF. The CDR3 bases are TGTGCCAGCAGTGAATCGGGACAGGCCAATCAGCCCCAGCATTTT.